The 21 T cell receptor beta chains in this list originate from one sample, sequenced in a study of shared clonotypes between healthy human individuals. Libraries were prepared by immunoSEQ multiplex PCR; TCRdb keeps only in-frame clonotypes and omits some of them. The sample has roughly 1,100,000 clones, around 74% seen once. Sequenced sample: memory CD4+ T cells sorted from blood. Regarding subset: CD45RA-negative fraction. These receptors were taken from a young man in good health.

A single count supports this clone. The chain has TRBV6-5 and TRBJ2-7; D not certain. The germline V gene has CDR1 MNHEY and CDR2 SVGAGI. Trimming stripped 11 bases from V and 3 bases from J, with 17 bases between. The CDR3 runs 13 residues. The CDR3 nucleotides are TGTGCCTCCACTAATGGCTATAACTACGAGCAGTACTTC. Amino acid sequence: CASTNGYNYEQYF.

This clone turned up a few times. This chain uses TRBV18 with TRBJ1-4; 8 bases agree with TRBD1. The germline V gene encodes CDR1 KGHSH and CDR2 LQKENI. J lost 4 bases, V lost 6 bases, and 7 bases had no gene match. CDR3 length: 15 amino acids. In DNA form, the CDR3 reads TGTGCCAGCTCCCCGGGGACAGGCCTTAATGAAAAACTGTTTTTT. This translates into CASSPGTGLNEKLFF.

The chain has TRBV7-8 and TRBJ2-3; tentative D call: TRBD1 (6 bases). There are 15 residues in the CDR3. V was cut by 3 bases and J by 3 bases, with 13 bases left in between. The germline V gene encodes CDR1 SGHVS and CDR2 FQNEAQ. The chain's CDR3 is CASSFSSQGTDTQYF. The CDR3, as DNA: TGTGCCAGCAGCTTTTCCAGCCAGGGGACAGATACGCAGTATTTT.

This chain connects TRBV11-2 to TRBJ2-2; 7 positions agree with TRBD1. CDR3 length: 14 amino acids. J was trimmed by 5 bases and V by 4 bases; bases with no gene match: 4. Germline loops: CDR1 SGHAT, CDR2 FQNNGV. CDR3 loop: CASSYLQGTGELFF. For the CDR3, the DNA is TGTGCCAGCAGCTACCTACAGGGGACCGGGGAGCTGTTTTTT.

CDR3: CASSVKCLTQSRANVLTF. CDR3 DNA sequence: TGTGCCAGCAGTGTAAAATGCTTGACACAAAGTCGGGCCAACGTCCTGACTTTC. The V gene is TRBV28, the J gene TRBJ2-6; D gene uncertain. V shed 5 bases and J shed 5 bases, with 22 bases lying between them. Looked up from germline, CDR1 is MDHEN and CDR2 is SYDVKM. The CDR3 is 18 residues long.

The gene calls are TRBV18 and TRBJ1-5; tentatively, D is TRBD1 (6 bases). CDR1 KGHSH and CDR2 LQKENI come from the germline V gene. The CDR3 has 13 amino acids. V lost 5 bases, J lost 9 bases, and 14 bases lay in between. CDR3 in DNA: TGTGCCAGCTCAGGATTAACAGGGTCGCCCCAGCATTTT. It translates to CASSGLTGSPQHF. Full variable domain (rest looked up from reference TRBV18 and TRBJ1-5): NAGVMQNPRHLVRRRGQEARLRCSPMKGHSHVYWYRQLPEEGLKFMVYLQKENIIDESGMPKERFSAEFPKEGPSILRIQQVVRGDSAAYFCASSGLTGSPQHFGDGTRLSIL.

The chain recombines TRBV5-6 with TRBJ1-1; D is unresolved. With 3 bases removed from V and 0 bases from J, the gap between germline ends came to 9 bases. The CDR3 loop spans 14 amino acids. Germline CDR1 reads SGHDT; CDR2 reads YYEEEE. The CDR3 spells CASSSQRMNTEAFF. The DNA for the CDR3 is TGTGCCAGCAGCTCTCAACGCATGAACACTGAAGCTTTCTTT.

This rearrangement joins TRBV11-3 to TRBJ2-5; D may be TRBD1 (6 bases). The CDR3 is made up of 15 amino acids. Trimming stripped 1 base from V and 2 bases from J, with 11 bases between. The germline gives CDR1 SGHNT, CDR2 YENEEA. This CDR3 is CASSLAGDAQETQYF. Here the CDR3 DNA reads TGTGCCAGCAGCTTAGCAGGGGACGCACAAGAGACCCAGTACTTC.

The rearrangement joins TRBV7-9 to TRBJ1-2; possibly TRBD1 for D (6 bases). This CDR3 is built from 15 residues. V lost 5 bases and J lost 1, with 14 bases in between. The germline gives CDR1 SEHNR, CDR2 FQNEAQ (reference sequence). The CDR3 DNA sequence: TGTGCCAGCAGCCCAAGGACAGAGTTTAACTATGGCTACACCTTC. It is translated as CASSPRTEFNYGYTF.

The rearrangement joins TRBV9 to TRBJ2-2, with D perhaps being TRBD1 or TRBD2 (5 bases each). Germline-derived CDR1 and CDR2 are SGDLS and YYNGEE. Trimming shortened V by 4 bases and J by 1 base, and 20 bases separated the two germline ends. This CDR3 is 18 amino acids long. The CDR3 reads CASSSKFTGTGNTGELFF. The CDR3 bases are TGTGCCAGCAGCTCCAAATTTACCGGGACGGGGAACACCGGGGAGCTGTTTTTT.

The chain joins TRBV4-2 to TRBJ1-4; D is uncertain. V lost 1 base, J lost 8 bases, and 5 bases lay in between. This CDR3 has 12 amino acids. Germline lookup yields CDR1 LGHNA and CDR2 YNFKEQ. CDR3 sequence (DNA): TGTGCCAGCAGCCAAGGGAAGGAAAAACTGTTTTTT. Residues: CASSQGKEKLFF.

A few counts support this clone. The V and J genes are TRBV5-1 and TRBJ2-5; 9 bases agree with TRBD2. The CDR3 is 15 residues long. Germline CDR1 reads SGHRS; CDR2 reads YFSETQ. The V segment lost 1 base and the J segment 5 bases; nucleotides outside the gene matches: 6. The CDR3: CASSLTAGGRETQYF. DNA of the CDR3: TGCGCCAGCAGCTTGACAGCGGGAGGTCGCGAGACCCAGTACTTC.

The V call is TRBV9, the J call TRBJ1-6; no reliable D call. Germline CDR1 is SGDLS and CDR2 is YYNGEE. The CDR3 spans 14 residues. V lost 0 bases to trimming and J lost 7 bases, with 8 bases between them. This CDR3 is CASSVEGQNSPLHF. The CDR3 DNA follows: TGTGCCAGCAGCGTAGAGGGTCAGAATTCACCCCTCCACTTT. Full variable domain (outside the CDR3, taken from reference TRBV9 and TRBJ1-6): DSGVTQTPKHLITATGQRVTLRCSPRSGDLSVYWYQQSLDQGLQFLIQYYNGEERAKGNILERFSAQQFPDLHSELNLSSLELGDSALYFCASSVEGQNSPLHFGNGTRLTVT.

This sequence joins TRBV5-6 and TRBJ2-7; D possibly corresponds to TRBD1 (6 bases). Germline V gene data show CDR1 as SGHDT and CDR2 as YYEEEE. The CDR3 contains 14 residues. V was cut by 0 bases and J by 9 bases, with 16 bases left in between. The CDR3 DNA is TGTGCCAGCAGCTTGGCCCTACAGGGCAAGGGGCAGTACTTC. Encoded protein: CASSLALQGKGQYF.

This clone has just one count. The chain has TRBV20-1 and TRBJ2-7; D gene unclear. Per the germline V gene, CDR1 is DFQATT and CDR2 is SNEGSKA (reference sequence). V lost 3 bases to trimming and J lost 4 bases, with 7 bases between them. This CDR3 region has 11 residues. The CDR3, as DNA: TGCAGTGCTAGCGTAGAATACGAGCAGTACTTC. It translates to CSASVEYEQYF.

The chain uses TRBV7-8 and TRBJ1-2; 7 nucleotides line up with TRBD1. Unmatched junction bases numbered 9, after V lost 2 bases and J lost 3 bases. The CDR3 runs 16 residues. The germline V gene encodes CDR1 SGHVS and CDR2 FQNEAQ. The CDR3, as DNA: TGTGCCAGCAGCTTAAAGCGGGACAGTCTTTACTATGGCTACACCTTC. Amino acids: CASSLKRDSLYYGYTF.

The rearrangement joins TRBV5-8 to TRBJ2-5; D is unresolved. Trimming took off 6 bases at V and 2 bases at J, with 11 bases between the two ends. This CDR3 comprises 13 residues. Germline CDR1 SGHTS, CDR2 YDEGEE. The CDR3 spells CASKPPLQETQYF. The CDR3 nucleotides read TGTGCCAGCAAACCCCCCCTTCAAGAGACCCAGTACTTC.

V usage is TRBV30 and J usage is TRBJ2-3; TRBD2 aligns across 16 bases. The CDR3 totals 18 residues. The V segment lost 2 bases and the J segment 2 bases; nucleotides outside the gene matches: 7. The germline V gene encodes CDR1 GTSNPN and CDR2 SVGIG (reference sequence). This chain's CDR3 is CAWSQGLAGGRNTDTQYF. CDR3 nucleotides: TGTGCCTGGAGTCAGGGACTAGCGGGGGGGCGAAACACAGATACGCAGTATTTT.

Of note for this clone: Distinct nucleotide sequences in the sample also encode this CDR3. The V gene is TRBV5-4, the J gene TRBJ1-5, with no clear D. Per the germline V gene, CDR1 is SGHNT and CDR2 is YYREEE (reference sequence). CDR3 length: 14 amino acids. V lost 0 bases, J lost 1 base, and 5 bases lay in between. The CDR3: CASSLGPSNQPQHF. The DNA for the CDR3 is TGTGCCAGCAGCTTGGGCCCGAGCAATCAGCCCCAGCATTTT.

This clone has only a few counts. The chain is built from TRBV30 and TRBJ1-3; 8 nucleotides align to TRBD1. Germline CDR1 reads GTSNPN; CDR2 reads SVGIG (reference sequence). The J segment lost 8 bases and the V segment lost 4 bases, leaving 16 bases of the junction unmatched. The length of the CDR3 is 16 residues. The CDR3 DNA follows: TGTGCCTGGACCCACCTCCCGGGCAGGGGGCCCGACACCATATATTTT. Translated, it gives CAWTHLPGRGPDTIYF.

The rearrangement uses TRBV18 and TRBJ2-5, with 7 bases that match TRBD1. The CDR3 sequence is 13 residues long. V lost 5 bases to trimming and J lost 6 bases; unmatched junction nucleotides: 6. CDR1 and CDR2 (germline): KGHSH, LQKENI. DNA of the CDR3: TGTGCCAGCTCAACCGGACAGGCCCAGACCCAGTACTTC. This sequence encodes CASSTGQAQTQYF.